The rows below give T cell receptor beta chains drawn from one sample of a study of post-analysis software for immune sequencing data. TCRdb re-derived calls from the PCR reads in MiXCR, one entry per CDR3 protein. The table records around 770,000 distinct CDR3 sequences, more than 45% of them present only once. Sequences were obtained from blood. The receptors were sampled from a girl aged 10 to 17 with multiple sclerosis. The CDR3 runs from the conserved cysteine through the conserved F or W. The order of the fields is D gene, V gene, clone size, J gene, CDR3 DNA, CDR3 protein. A D gene is named only where the DNA matches it firmly. Size tells how often a clone was seen (once, few, many) or the class of an expanded clone, and some rows leave it out.

D gene: TRBD1
V gene: TRBV6-1
clone size: -
J gene: TRBJ2-7
CDR3 DNA: TGTGCCAGCAGTGGCCGGACAGGGGGTTTTAATTCCTACGAGCAGTACTTC
CDR3 protein: CASSGRTGGFNSYEQYF

D gene: -
V gene: TRBV15
clone size: -
J gene: TRBJ2-7
CDR3 DNA: TGTGCCACCAGCAGGTCAAGTGTTTCGGGGCGGTACGAGCAGTACTTC
CDR3 protein: CATSRSSVSGRYEQYF

D gene: TRBD2
V gene: TRBV7-9
clone size: few
J gene: TRBJ2-5
CDR3 DNA: TGTGCCAGCAGCTCTCACCCGGGAGGCAAAGAGACCCAGTACTTC
CDR3 protein: CASSSHPGGKETQYF

D gene: TRBD2
V gene: TRBV10-3
clone size: -
J gene: TRBJ2-1
CDR3 DNA: TGTGCCGTCAGTCTAGCTAGCGGAGCCTACAATGAGCAGTTCTTC
CDR3 protein: CAVSLASGAYNEQFF

D gene: -
V gene: TRBV20-1
clone size: -
J gene: TRBJ2-1
CDR3 DNA: TGCAGCGCTTATCAAGGAGATGAGCAGTTCTTC
CDR3 protein: CSAYQGDEQFF

D gene: TRBD2
V gene: TRBV7-9
clone size: few
J gene: TRBJ2-1
CDR3 DNA: TGTGCCAGCAGCTTCACGGGGGGAGGGGCCTCCTACAATGAGCAGTTCTTC
CDR3 protein: CASSFTGGGASYNEQFF

D gene: TRBD1
V gene: TRBV29-1
clone size: once
J gene: TRBJ2-6
CDR3 DNA: TGCAGCGTTGAAGAGACAGGGACCGGGGCCAACGTCCTGACTTTC
CDR3 protein: CSVEETGTGANVLTF

D gene: -
V gene: TRBV24-1
clone size: few
J gene: TRBJ1-1
CDR3 DNA: TGTGCCACCAGGGAAAGGGAGGGGTTGCATGAGCAGTTCTTT
CDR3 protein: CATREREGLHEQFF

D gene: -
V gene: TRBV28
clone size: few
J gene: TRBJ1-2
CDR3 DNA: TGTGCCAGCAGTTTATACGTATCTCAGGGGTTTGGCTACACCTTC
CDR3 protein: CASSLYVSQGFGYTF

D gene: TRBD2
V gene: TRBV24-1
clone size: -
J gene: TRBJ2-1
CDR3 DNA: TGTGCCACCAGTGATTTTAGGGGAGGGCCGGGCAATGAGCAGTTCTTC
CDR3 protein: CATSDFRGGPGNEQFF

D gene: TRBD1
V gene: TRBV18
clone size: -
J gene: TRBJ2-5
CDR3 DNA: TGTGCCAGCTCACCGAGGGACAGGGTGAGGGAGACCCAGTACTTC
CDR3 protein: CASSPRDRVRETQYF

D gene: TRBD1
V gene: TRBV7-2
clone size: -
J gene: TRBJ2-2
CDR3 DNA: TGTGCCAGCAGCTTACACTTATCGGGACAGGTCCCCGGGGAGCTGTTTTTT
CDR3 protein: CASSLHLSGQVPGELFF

D gene: -
V gene: TRBV5-6
clone size: few
J gene: TRBJ2-6
CDR3 DNA: TGTGCCAGCAAAGGCCTGAATACTGGGGCCAACGTCCTGACTTTC
CDR3 protein: CASKGLNTGANVLTF

D gene: -
V gene: TRBV28
clone size: -
J gene: TRBJ1-5
CDR3 DNA: TGTGCCAGCAGTTTAGGCTGGCGGCTTAGCAATCAGCCCCAGCATTTT
CDR3 protein: CASSLGWRLSNQPQHF

D gene: -
V gene: TRBV2
clone size: -
J gene: TRBJ1-5
CDR3 DNA: TGTGCCAGCAGTTCAATGGGAGAAGGGAATCAGCCCCAGCATTTT
CDR3 protein: CASSSMGEGNQPQHF

D gene: -
V gene: TRBV7-3
clone size: few
J gene: TRBJ2-1
CDR3 DNA: TGTGCCAGCAGCTTAAATCTCGGAGGCAATGAGCAGTTCTTC
CDR3 protein: CASSLNLGGNEQFF

D gene: -
V gene: TRBV20-1
clone size: -
J gene: TRBJ2-5
CDR3 DNA: TGCAGTGCTAGAATACTCGAAGAGACCCAGTACTTC
CDR3 protein: CSARILEETQYF

D gene: -
V gene: TRBV7-9
clone size: -
J gene: TRBJ2-7
CDR3 DNA: TGTGCCAGCAGGCCTGGACTGGGCCACGAGCAGTACTTC
CDR3 protein: CASRPGLGHEQYF

D gene: TRBD2
V gene: TRBV5-1
clone size: -
J gene: TRBJ2-3
CDR3 DNA: TGCGCCAGCGGAACTAGCGGGAGCCTAACAGATACGCAGTATTTT
CDR3 protein: CASGTSGSLTDTQYF

D gene: -
V gene: TRBV11-2
clone size: -
J gene: TRBJ2-4
CDR3 DNA: TGTGCCAGCAGCTTAGTGTTTCTGGGACCAGAAAACATTCAGTACTTC
CDR3 protein: CASSLVFLGPENIQYF

D gene: -
V gene: TRBV2
clone size: few
J gene: TRBJ2-3
CDR3 DNA: TGTGCCAGCAGTGAGTGGCGGGATCCTAGCACAGATACGCAGTATTTT
CDR3 protein: CASSEWRDPSTDTQYF

D gene: TRBD2
V gene: TRBV12-3/TRBV12-4
clone size: -
J gene: TRBJ2-5
CDR3 DNA: TGTGCCAGCATAGTAGCGGGAGCGCGTGAGCAGTACTTC
CDR3 protein: CASIVAGAREQYF

D gene: -
V gene: TRBV2
clone size: many
J gene: TRBJ1-2
CDR3 DNA: TGTGCCAGCAGGCGTCTCACTTATGGCTACACCTTC
CDR3 protein: CASRRLTYGYTF

D gene: TRBD2
V gene: TRBV29-1
clone size: -
J gene: TRBJ2-1
CDR3 DNA: TGCAGCGTTGAAGGAGTGGGGACTAGCGGACCTTCCATCCTGCGCTACAATGAGCAGTTCTTC
CDR3 protein: CSVEGVGTSGPSILRYNEQFF

D gene: -
V gene: TRBV7-6
clone size: -
J gene: TRBJ1-2
CDR3 DNA: TGTGCCAGCAGCCCCGGGGGGGAAATGGGCTATGGCTACACCTTC
CDR3 protein: CASSPGGEMGYGYTF

D gene: TRBD2
V gene: TRBV12-3/TRBV12-4
clone size: -
J gene: TRBJ2-7
CDR3 DNA: TGTGCCAGCAGTCCTACTAGCGTTCCCTACGAGCAGTACTTC
CDR3 protein: CASSPTSVPYEQYF

D gene: TRBD1
V gene: TRBV9
clone size: -
J gene: TRBJ2-7
CDR3 DNA: TGTGCCAACACCAAGCCGGGACAGTCCTACGAGCAGTACTTC
CDR3 protein: CANTKPGQSYEQYF

D gene: TRBD2
V gene: TRBV7-3
clone size: -
J gene: TRBJ2-4
CDR3 DNA: TGTGCCAGCAGCCCCTTATGTATGGGACTAGCAATAGCCAAAAACATTCAGTACTTC
CDR3 protein: CASSPLCMGLAIAKNIQYF

D gene: -
V gene: TRBV6-6
clone size: few
J gene: TRBJ1-2
CDR3 DNA: TGTGCCAGCAGTTCGAGACAGGCGGCGGACTATGGCTACACCTTC
CDR3 protein: CASSSRQAADYGYTF

D gene: -
V gene: TRBV7-3
clone size: -
J gene: TRBJ2-2
CDR3 DNA: TGTGCCAGCAGCTCGGTCGGGACTTCGAACACCGGGGAGCTGTTTTTT
CDR3 protein: CASSSVGTSNTGELFF

D gene: TRBD2
V gene: TRBV12-3/TRBV12-4
clone size: -
J gene: TRBJ2-2
CDR3 DNA: TGTGCCAGCAGTTTGGGGACCGCTAGCGGGAGAGACACCGGGGAGCTGTTTTTT
CDR3 protein: CASSLGTASGRDTGELFF

D gene: TRBD2
V gene: TRBV12-3/TRBV12-4
clone size: -
J gene: TRBJ2-5
CDR3 DNA: TGTGCCAGCAGAGCGGGGCAAGAGACCCAGTACTTC
CDR3 protein: CASRAGQETQYF

D gene: -
V gene: TRBV7-2
clone size: -
J gene: TRBJ2-7
CDR3 DNA: TGTGCCAGCAGCTTAGTCCCAAACCTCGGATACGAGCAGTACTTC
CDR3 protein: CASSLVPNLGYEQYF

D gene: TRBD1
V gene: TRBV5-6
clone size: few
J gene: TRBJ2-7
CDR3 DNA: TGTGCCAGCAGCGGGGCAGGGGGCTATTACGAGCAGTACTTC
CDR3 protein: CASSGAGGYYEQYF

D gene: TRBD2
V gene: TRBV11-2
clone size: -
J gene: TRBJ2-3
CDR3 DNA: TGTGCCAGCAGCGTACCGGGACTAGTGACAGATACGCAGTATTTT
CDR3 protein: CASSVPGLVTDTQYF

D gene: -
V gene: TRBV15
clone size: -
J gene: TRBJ2-7
CDR3 DNA: TGTGCCACCAGCAGAAGCCAGACAGGACTTTGGGACGAGCAGTACTTC
CDR3 protein: CATSRSQTGLWDEQYF

D gene: -
V gene: TRBV10-3
clone size: -
J gene: TRBJ2-1
CDR3 DNA: TGTGCCATCAGGTCATCGCTAGCCACCTACAATGAGCAGTTCTTC
CDR3 protein: CAIRSSLATYNEQFF

D gene: -
V gene: TRBV5-1
clone size: -
J gene: TRBJ2-7
CDR3 DNA: TGCGCCAGCAGTGAGAGGGGTAGCGGCCTTCGAAGCTCCTACGAGCAGTACTTC
CDR3 protein: CASSERGSGLRSSYEQYF

D gene: TRBD1
V gene: TRBV20-1
clone size: -
J gene: TRBJ2-1
CDR3 DNA: TGCAGTGCTATAACCGGGACAGGGGACAATGAGCAGTTCTTC
CDR3 protein: CSAITGTGDNEQFF

D gene: -
V gene: TRBV6-1
clone size: -
J gene: TRBJ2-5
CDR3 DNA: TGTGCCAGCAGTGAAGGGACAGGGACTACGGAGACCCAGTACTTC
CDR3 protein: CASSEGTGTTETQYF

D gene: TRBD2
V gene: TRBV20-1
clone size: few
J gene: TRBJ2-4
CDR3 DNA: TGCAGTGCTACCGGGACTAGCGGACCAAACATTCAGTACTTC
CDR3 protein: CSATGTSGPNIQYF

D gene: -
V gene: TRBV7-9
clone size: -
J gene: TRBJ2-5
CDR3 DNA: TGTGCCAGCAGCCTCGGACTGGGAGCGGAGACCCAGTACTTC
CDR3 protein: CASSLGLGAETQYF

D gene: -
V gene: TRBV6-2/TRBV6-3
clone size: -
J gene: TRBJ1-2
CDR3 DNA: TGTGCCAGCAGTGCGCCCTCGGGAATCTATGGCTACACCTTC
CDR3 protein: CASSAPSGIYGYTF

D gene: TRBD1
V gene: TRBV28
clone size: -
J gene: TRBJ1-1
CDR3 DNA: TGTGCCAGCAGTGGGACAGGGACCTCAAAGGGAGCTTTCTTT
CDR3 protein: CASSGTGTSKGAFF

D gene: -
V gene: TRBV27
clone size: -
J gene: TRBJ2-5
CDR3 DNA: TGTGCCAGCTCCCGGGCCGGGTCCCAGTACTTC
CDR3 protein: CASSRAGSQYF

D gene: -
V gene: TRBV7-3
clone size: -
J gene: TRBJ1-2
CDR3 DNA: TGTGCCAGCAGCTTAGATGTAGGCAGTAGCTATGGCTACACCTTC
CDR3 protein: CASSLDVGSSYGYTF

D gene: TRBD1
V gene: TRBV9
clone size: -
J gene: TRBJ1-6
CDR3 DNA: TGTGCCAGCAGCGAGGGGGCAAGCTCCTATAATTCACCCCTCCACTTT
CDR3 protein: CASSEGASSYNSPLHF

D gene: -
V gene: TRBV20-1
clone size: -
J gene: TRBJ2-5
CDR3 DNA: TGCAGTGCTACTAAAGCCGGGGAGACCCAGTACTTC
CDR3 protein: CSATKAGETQYF

D gene: TRBD2
V gene: TRBV5-1
clone size: few
J gene: TRBJ2-1
CDR3 DNA: TGCGCCAGCAGCTTGCGACTAGCGAATAACAATGAGCAGTTCTTC
CDR3 protein: CASSLRLANNNEQFF

D gene: -
V gene: TRBV29-1
clone size: -
J gene: TRBJ2-3
CDR3 DNA: TGCAGCTTGCGTGGCTATGTGACAGATACGCAGTATTTT
CDR3 protein: CSLRGYVTDTQYF

D gene: TRBD1
V gene: TRBV7-6
clone size: once
J gene: TRBJ2-3
CDR3 DNA: TGTGCCAGCAGCTTCACGACAGGGGGCTGGGATACGCAGTATTTT
CDR3 protein: CASSFTTGGWDTQYF

D gene: -
V gene: TRBV20-1
clone size: -
J gene: TRBJ2-1
CDR3 DNA: TGCAGTGCTAGAGAACTGTTCGGGAGTGATGAGCAGTTCTTC
CDR3 protein: CSARELFGSDEQFF

D gene: TRBD2
V gene: TRBV4-3
clone size: -
J gene: TRBJ2-3
CDR3 DNA: TGCGCCAGCAGCTCCAACAGCGGGAGGGCCGTAGATACGCAGTATTTT
CDR3 protein: CASSSNSGRAVDTQYF

D gene: TRBD2
V gene: TRBV3-1
clone size: few
J gene: TRBJ2-7
CDR3 DNA: TGTGCCAGCAGCCAAGGACTAGCGAACCCTCGGGAGGTGCAGTACTTC
CDR3 protein: CASSQGLANPREVQYF